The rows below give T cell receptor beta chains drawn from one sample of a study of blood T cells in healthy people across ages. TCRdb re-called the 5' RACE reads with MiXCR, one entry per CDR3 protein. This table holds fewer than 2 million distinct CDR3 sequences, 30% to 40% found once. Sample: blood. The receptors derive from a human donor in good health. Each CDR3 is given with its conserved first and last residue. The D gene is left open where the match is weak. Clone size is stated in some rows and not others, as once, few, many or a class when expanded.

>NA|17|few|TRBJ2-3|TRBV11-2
CASSLREWSELTDTQYF
TGTGCCAGCAGCTTAAGGGAGTGGTCGGAACTTACAGATACGCAGTATTTT
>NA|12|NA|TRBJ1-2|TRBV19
CASNDNNYGYTF
TGTGCCAGTAATGATAACAACTATGGCTACACCTTC
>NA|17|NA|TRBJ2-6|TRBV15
CATSRGAGISGANVLTF
TGTGCCACCAGCAGAGGGGCAGGGATCTCTGGGGCCAACGTCCTGACTTTC
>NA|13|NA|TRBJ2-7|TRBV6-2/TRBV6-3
CACSPCPICEQYF
TGTGCCTGCAGCCCTTGCCCAATTTGTGAGCAGTACTTC
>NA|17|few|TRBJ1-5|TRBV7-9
CASSLEVSGASNQPQHF
TGTGCCAGCAGCTTAGAAGTGTCCGGGGCCAGCAATCAGCCCCAGCATTTT
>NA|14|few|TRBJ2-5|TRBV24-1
CATSVSGGRRTQYF
TGTGCCACCAGTGTTTCTGGGGGGCGGAGGACCCAGTACTTC
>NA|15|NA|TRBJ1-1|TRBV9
CASSVVAEMSTEAFF
TGTGCCAGCAGCGTAGTAGCAGAAATGAGCACTGAAGCTTTCTTT
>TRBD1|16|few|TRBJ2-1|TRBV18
CASSPPGQGLYNEQFF
TGTGCCAGCTCACCACCGGGACAGGGACTCTACAATGAGCAGTTCTTC
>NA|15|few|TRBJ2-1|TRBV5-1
CASSLGTSNQHEQFF
TGCGCCAGCAGCTTGGGGACCTCAAATCAGCATGAGCAGTTCTTC
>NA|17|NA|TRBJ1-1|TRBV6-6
CASSYSHPTHTNTEAFF
TGTGCCAGCAGTTACTCGCATCCTACTCACACGAACACTGAAGCTTTCTTT
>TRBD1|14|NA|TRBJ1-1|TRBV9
CASSPGQGFTEAFF
TGTGCCAGCAGTCCGGGACAGGGGTTTACTGAAGCTTTCTTT
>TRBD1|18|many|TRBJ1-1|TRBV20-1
CSALTGAAVDFPNTEAFF
TGCAGTGCCCTGACAGGGGCCGCGGTTGATTTTCCGAACACTGAAGCTTTCTTT
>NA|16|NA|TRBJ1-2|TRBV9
CASSAQKERANYGYTF
TGTGCCAGCAGCGCCCAGAAAGAACGGGCTAACTATGGCTACACCTTC
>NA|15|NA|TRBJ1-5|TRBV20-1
CSARSSGSGNQPQHF
TGCAGTGCTAGAAGTTCGGGGAGCGGGAATCAGCCCCAGCATTTT
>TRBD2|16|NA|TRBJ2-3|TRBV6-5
CASSRPGLAGVDTQYF
TGTGCCAGCAGCCGACCGGGACTAGCGGGGGTAGATACGCAGTATTTT
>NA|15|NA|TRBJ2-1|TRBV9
CASSVDTGYYNEQFF
TGTGCCAGCAGCGTAGATACAGGGTACTACAATGAGCAGTTCTTC
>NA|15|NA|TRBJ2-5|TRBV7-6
CASSLLMAGEETQYF
TGTGCCAGCAGCTTATTAATGGCAGGGGAAGAGACCCAGTACTTC
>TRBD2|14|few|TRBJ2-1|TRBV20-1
CSATTSGGYNEQFF
TGCAGTGCTACAACTAGCGGGGGGTACAATGAGCAGTTCTTC
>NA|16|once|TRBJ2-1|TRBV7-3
CASSLDGNLFYNEQFF
TGTGCCAGCAGCTTAGACGGAAACCTATTCTACAATGAGCAGTTCTTC
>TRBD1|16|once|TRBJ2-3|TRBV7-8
CASGPHRGPSTDTQYF
TGTGCCAGCGGCCCTCACAGGGGACCTAGCACAGATACGCAGTATTTT
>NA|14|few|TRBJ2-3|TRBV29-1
CSVERGQGGDTQYF
TGCAGCGTTGAACGGGGGCAGGGGGGGGATACGCAGTATTTT
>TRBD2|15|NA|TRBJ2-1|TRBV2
CASRSTSGRYNEQFF
TGTGCCAGCAGATCGACTAGCGGGAGATACAATGAGCAGTTCTTC
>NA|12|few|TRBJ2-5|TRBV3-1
CASSQHGETQYF
TGTGCCAGCAGCCAACATGGAGAGACCCAGTACTTC
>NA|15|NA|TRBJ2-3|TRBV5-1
CASSMDGPYTDTQYF
TGCGCCAGCAGCATGGATGGCCCATACACAGATACGCAGTATTTT
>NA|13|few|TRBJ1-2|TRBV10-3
CAIFGEINYGYTF
TGTGCCATCTTTGGGGAAATAAACTATGGCTACACCTTC
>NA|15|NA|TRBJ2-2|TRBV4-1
CASSRVQANTGELFF
TGCGCCAGCAGCCGAGTTCAGGCGAACACCGGGGAGCTGTTTTTT
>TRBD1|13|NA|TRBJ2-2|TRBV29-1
CSARGQGAGELFF
TGCAGCGCGAGGGGACAGGGGGCCGGGGAGCTGTTTTTT
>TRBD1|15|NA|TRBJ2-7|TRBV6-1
CASSGQGQGLYEQYF
TGTGCCAGCAGTGGGCAAGGACAGGGCCTATACGAGCAGTACTTC
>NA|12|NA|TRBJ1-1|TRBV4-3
CASSQDTTEAFF
TGCGCCAGCAGCCAAGACACCACTGAAGCTTTCTTT
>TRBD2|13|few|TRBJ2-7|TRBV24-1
CATTSGGMHEQYF
TGTGCCACCACTAGCGGGGGAATGCACGAGCAGTACTTC
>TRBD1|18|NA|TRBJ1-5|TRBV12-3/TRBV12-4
CASSGTPGQVNSNQPQHF
TGTGCCAGCAGTGGAACTCCGGGACAGGTTAATAGCAATCAGCCCCAGCATTTT
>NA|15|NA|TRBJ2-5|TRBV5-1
CASSRTDGKKETQYF
TGCGCCAGCAGCAGAACCGACGGCAAGAAAGAGACCCAGTACTTC
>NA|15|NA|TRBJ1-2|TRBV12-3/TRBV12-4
CASTPTGAPRWGYTF
TGTGCCAGCACTCCCACCGGGGCCCCGAGGTGGGGCTACACCTTC
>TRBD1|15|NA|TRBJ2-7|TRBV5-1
CASSLLSQGAKEQYF
TGCGCCAGCAGCTTGTTGTCTCAGGGGGCGAAAGAGCAGTACTTC
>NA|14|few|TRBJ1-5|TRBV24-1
CATSEPTGHQPQHF
TGTGCCACCAGTGAGCCAACAGGGCACCAGCCCCAGCATTTT
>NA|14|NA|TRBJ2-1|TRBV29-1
CSVERGAPYNEQFF
TGCAGCGTTGAGCGGGGAGCCCCCTACAATGAGCAGTTCTTC
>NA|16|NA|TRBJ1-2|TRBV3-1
CASSQGSLVSFYGYTF
TGTGCCAGCAGCCAAGGATCCCTTGTGAGCTTCTATGGCTACACCTTC
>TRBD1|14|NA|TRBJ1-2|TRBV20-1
CSAPPPRGLYGYTF
TGCAGTGCTCCCCCCCCCAGGGGGTTGTATGGCTACACCTTC
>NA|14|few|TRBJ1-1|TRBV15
CATAGGYLDTEAFF
TGTGCCACGGCGGGGGGCTATTTGGACACTGAAGCTTTCTTT
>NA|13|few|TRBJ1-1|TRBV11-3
CASSLDGWTEAFF
TGTGCCAGCAGCTTAGATGGTTGGACTGAAGCTTTCTTT
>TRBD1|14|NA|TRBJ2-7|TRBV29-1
CSVERTGGGYEQYF
TGCAGCGTTGAACGGACAGGGGGCGGGTACGAGCAGTACTTC
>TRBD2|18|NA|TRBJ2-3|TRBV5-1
CASSFRASGGLLTDTQYF
TGCGCCAGCAGCTTCAGGGCTAGCGGGGGGCTTCTCACAGATACGCAGTATTTT
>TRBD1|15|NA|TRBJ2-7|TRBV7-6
CASSFSGTGAYEQYF
TGTGCCAGCAGCTTCTCCGGGACAGGAGCGTACGAGCAGTACTTC
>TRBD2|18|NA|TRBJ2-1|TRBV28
CASSRALAGDSSYNEQFF
TGTGCCAGCAGCAGGGCACTAGCGGGGGATAGCTCCTACAATGAGCAGTTCTTC
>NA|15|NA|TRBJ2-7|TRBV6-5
CASSPTSSSSYEQYF
TGTGCCAGCAGTCCAACGTCTTCGAGCTCCTACGAGCAGTACTTC
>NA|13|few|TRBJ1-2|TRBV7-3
CASSATRVFGYTF
TGTGCCAGCAGCGCCACCCGGGTGTTTGGCTACACCTTC
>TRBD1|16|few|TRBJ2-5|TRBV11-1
CASSDRDRRFQETQYF
TGTGCCAGCAGCGACCGGGACAGAAGGTTCCAAGAGACCCAGTACTTC
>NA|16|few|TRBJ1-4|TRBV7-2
CASSSGFRQDWEKLFF
TGTGCCAGCAGCTCCGGGTTCAGACAAGATTGGGAAAAACTGTTTTTT
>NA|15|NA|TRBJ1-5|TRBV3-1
CASSQGGEGNQPQHF
TGTGCCAGCAGCCAAGGGGGGGAGGGCAATCAGCCCCAGCATTTT
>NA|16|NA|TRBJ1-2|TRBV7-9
CASSVEKVRGDYGYTF
TGTGCCAGCAGCGTAGAAAAAGTTAGGGGAGACTATGGCTACACCTTC
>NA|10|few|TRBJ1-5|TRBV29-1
CSVPGQPQHF
TGCAGCGTACCGGGTCAGCCCCAGCATTTT
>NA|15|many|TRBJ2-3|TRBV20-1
CSAYSIAPPTDTQYF
TGCAGTGCGTACAGTATAGCGCCTCCCACAGATACGCAGTATTTT
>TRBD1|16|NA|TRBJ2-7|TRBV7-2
CASSFEETGGNYEQYF
TGTGCCAGCAGCTTCGAGGAGACAGGGGGAAACTACGAGCAGTACTTC
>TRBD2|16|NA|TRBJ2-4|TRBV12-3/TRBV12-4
CASSPDHGVAGNIQYF
TGTGCCAGCAGTCCGGACCATGGGGTAGCGGGAAACATTCAGTACTTC
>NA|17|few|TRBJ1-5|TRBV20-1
CSARDGGSLRSNQPQHF
TGCAGTGCTAGAGATGGTGGTTCCCTAAGGAGCAATCAGCCCCAGCATTTT